There are a few counts of the clone carrying this TCR beta chain. Its antigen is unidentified. These data come from a study of T cell responses to AZD1222 COVID-19 vaccine. This CDR3 spans 13 amino acids. V lost 0 bases and J 6 bases, leaving 8 bases between the germline ends. Second doses that came at about 4 or about 12 weeks were put together. Notes on the study in general: Possibly, clonal diversity was underestimated; donors were largely white British and included more females. Nearly half of spike-specific TCRs reportedly go after variant regions that carry no mutations.

Sequenced by immunoSEQ multiplex PCR; TCRdb stores in-frame clones only, minus some. The sample holds approximately 67,000 clones; roughly 87% are singletons and the top ten take approximately 30%. Here the sequenced sample was peripheral blood, taken 28 days after the second AZD1222 dose. The receptor was isolated from an adult who received the AZD1222 COVID-19 vaccine. The rearrangement uses TRBV12-3 or TRBV12-4 and TRBJ1-1; tentative D call: TRBD1 (5 bases). The CDR3 DNA reads TGTGCCAGCAGTTTAGCGGGGCGCGCTGAAGCTTTCTTT. This codes for CASSLAGRAEAFF.